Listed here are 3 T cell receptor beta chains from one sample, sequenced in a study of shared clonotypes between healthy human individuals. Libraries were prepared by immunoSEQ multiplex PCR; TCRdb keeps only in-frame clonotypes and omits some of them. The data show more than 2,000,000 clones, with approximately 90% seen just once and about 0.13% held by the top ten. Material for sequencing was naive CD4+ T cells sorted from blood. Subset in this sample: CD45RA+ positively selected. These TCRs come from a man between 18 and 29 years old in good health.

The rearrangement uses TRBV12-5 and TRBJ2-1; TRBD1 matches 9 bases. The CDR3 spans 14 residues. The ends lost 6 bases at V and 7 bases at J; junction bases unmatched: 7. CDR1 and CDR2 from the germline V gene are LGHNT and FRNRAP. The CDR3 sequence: CASGLQGAPNEQFF. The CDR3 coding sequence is TGTGCTAGTGGGCTACAGGGGGCGCCTAATGAGCAGTTCTTC.

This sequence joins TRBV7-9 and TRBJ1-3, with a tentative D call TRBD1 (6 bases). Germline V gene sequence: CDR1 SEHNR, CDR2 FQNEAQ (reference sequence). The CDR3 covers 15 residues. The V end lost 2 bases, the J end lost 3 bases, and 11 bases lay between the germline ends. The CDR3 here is CASSLLGAIGNTIYF. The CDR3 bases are TGTGCCAGCAGCTTATTGGGGGCGATTGGAAACACCATATATTTT.

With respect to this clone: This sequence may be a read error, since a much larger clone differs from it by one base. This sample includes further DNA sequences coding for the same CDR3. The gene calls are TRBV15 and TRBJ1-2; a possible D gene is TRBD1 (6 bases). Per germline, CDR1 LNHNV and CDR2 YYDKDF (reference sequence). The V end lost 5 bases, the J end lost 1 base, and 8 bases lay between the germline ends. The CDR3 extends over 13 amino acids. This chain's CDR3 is CATSPDSNYGYTF. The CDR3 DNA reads TGTGCCACCAGCCCGGACAGTAACTATGGCTACACCTTC.